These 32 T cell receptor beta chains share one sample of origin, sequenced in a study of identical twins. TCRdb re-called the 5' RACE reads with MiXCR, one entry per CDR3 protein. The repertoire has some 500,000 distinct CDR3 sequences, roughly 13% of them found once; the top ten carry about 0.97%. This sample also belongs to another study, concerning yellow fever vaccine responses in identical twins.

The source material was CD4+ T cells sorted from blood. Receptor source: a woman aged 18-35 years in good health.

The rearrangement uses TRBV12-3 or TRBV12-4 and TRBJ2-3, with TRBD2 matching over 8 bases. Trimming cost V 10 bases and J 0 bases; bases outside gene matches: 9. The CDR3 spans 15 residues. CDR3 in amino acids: CAILPSSGSTDTQYF. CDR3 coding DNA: TGTGCCATACTACCCTCTAGCGGGAGCACAGATACGCAGTATTTT.

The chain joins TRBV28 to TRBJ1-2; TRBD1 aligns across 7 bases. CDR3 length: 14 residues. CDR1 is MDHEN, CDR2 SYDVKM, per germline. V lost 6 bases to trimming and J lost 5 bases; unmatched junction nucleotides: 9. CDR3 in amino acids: CASRPHGTAYGYTF. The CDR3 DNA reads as TGTGCCAGCAGGCCTCACGGGACAGCTTATGGCTACACCTTC.

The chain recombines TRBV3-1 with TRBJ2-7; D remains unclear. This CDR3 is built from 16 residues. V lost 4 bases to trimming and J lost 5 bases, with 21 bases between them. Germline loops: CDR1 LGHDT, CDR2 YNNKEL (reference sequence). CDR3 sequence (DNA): TGTGCCAGCAGCCGGCCGAAGACCACCTTAGTCCACGAGCAGTACTTC. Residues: CASSRPKTTLVHEQYF.

The CDR3, as DNA: TGCGCCAGCAGCTTGGGAGGGACCCAGAGGACCGGGGAGCTGTTTTTT. This gives the protein CASSLGGTQRTGELFF. The V gene is TRBV5-1, the J gene TRBJ2-2; D assignment may be TRBD1 or TRBD2 (5 bases each). Germline CDR1 and CDR2: SGHRS and YFSETQ. V lost 0 bases, J lost 5 bases, and 14 bases lay in between. The CDR3 contains 16 residues. Combining the CDR3 with reference TRBV5-1 and TRBJ2-2 gives the whole variable domain KAGVTQTPRYLIKTRGQQVTLSCSPISGHRSVSWYQQTPGQGLQFLFEYFSETQRNKGNFPGRFSGRQFSNSRSEMNVSTLELGDSALYLCASSLGGTQRTGELFFGEGSRLTVL.

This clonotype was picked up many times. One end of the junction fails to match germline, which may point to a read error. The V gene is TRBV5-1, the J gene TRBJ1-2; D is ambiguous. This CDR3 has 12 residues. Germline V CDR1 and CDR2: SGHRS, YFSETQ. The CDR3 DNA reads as TGTGCCAGCAGTTTAGCGGGCTATGGCTACACCTTC. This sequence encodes CASSLAGYGYTF.

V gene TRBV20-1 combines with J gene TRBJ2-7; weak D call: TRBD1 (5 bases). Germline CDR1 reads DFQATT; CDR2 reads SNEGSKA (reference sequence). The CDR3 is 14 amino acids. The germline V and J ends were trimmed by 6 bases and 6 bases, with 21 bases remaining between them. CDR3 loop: CSAADGIRGGEQYF. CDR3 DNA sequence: TGCAGTGCCGCGGATGGTATAAGGGGCGGCGAGCAGTACTTC.

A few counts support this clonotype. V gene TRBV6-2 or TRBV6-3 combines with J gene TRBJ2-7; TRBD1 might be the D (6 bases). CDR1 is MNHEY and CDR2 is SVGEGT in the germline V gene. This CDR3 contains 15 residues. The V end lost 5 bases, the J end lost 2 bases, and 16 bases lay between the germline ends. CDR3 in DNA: TGTGCCAGCAGTAGCCTGGACAGACCCCCCTACGAGCAGTACTTC. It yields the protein CASSSLDRPPYEQYF.

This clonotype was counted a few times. For the CDR3, the DNA is TGCAGTGCTAGAGATCTCAGGGGAGCTAGCGGGAGGAACGAGCAGTACTTC. Its translation is CSARDLRGASGRNEQYF. The V gene is TRBV20-1, the J gene TRBJ2-7; 11 bases line up with TRBD2. Germline V gives CDR1 DFQATT, CDR2 SNEGSKA (reference sequence). The J segment lost 5 bases and the V segment lost 0 bases, leaving 12 bases of the junction unmatched. The CDR3 runs to 17 residues.

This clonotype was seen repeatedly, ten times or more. This CDR3 reads CASSSASGSSYEQYF. For the CDR3, the DNA is TGCGCCAGCAGCTCAGCTAGCGGGAGTTCCTACGAGCAGTACTTC. The chain has TRBV5-1 and TRBJ2-7, with 10 bases aligning to TRBD2. Germline V lookup: CDR1 SGHRS, CDR2 YFSETQ. V shed 3 bases, J shed 1 base, and the junction held 4 bases outside the gene matches. The CDR3 contains 15 residues.

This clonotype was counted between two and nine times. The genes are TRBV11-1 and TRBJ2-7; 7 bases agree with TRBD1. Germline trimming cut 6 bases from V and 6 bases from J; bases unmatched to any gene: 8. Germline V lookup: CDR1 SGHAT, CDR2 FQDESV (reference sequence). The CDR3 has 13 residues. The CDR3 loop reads CASSQWTGSEQYF. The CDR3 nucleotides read TGTGCCAGCAGTCAATGGACAGGAAGCGAGCAGTACTTC.

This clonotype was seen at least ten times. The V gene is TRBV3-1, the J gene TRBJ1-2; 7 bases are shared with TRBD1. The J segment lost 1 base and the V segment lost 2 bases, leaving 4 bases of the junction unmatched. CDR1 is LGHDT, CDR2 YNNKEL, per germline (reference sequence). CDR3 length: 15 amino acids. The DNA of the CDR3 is TGTGCCAGCAGCCAATTCGACAGGGATAACTATGGCTACACCTTC. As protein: CASSQFDRDNYGYTF.

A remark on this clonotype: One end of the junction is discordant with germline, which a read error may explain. The CDR3 sequence is CASSLAPLAGGWTGELFF. In DNA form, the CDR3 reads TGTGCTAGCAGCTTAGCTCCACTAGCGGGAGGATGGACCGGGGAGCTGTTTTTT. The rearrangement uses TRBV7-7 and TRBJ2-2, with 12 bases fitting TRBD2. This CDR3 has 18 amino acids. Germline assignment: CDR1 SSHAT and CDR2 FNYEAQ (reference sequence). The whole variable domain, filled in from reference TRBV7-7 and TRBJ2-2, reads GAGVSQSPRYKVTKRGQDVTLRCDPISSHATLYWYQQALGQGPEFLTYFNYEAQPDKSGLPSDRFSAERPEGSISTLTIQRTEQRDSAMYRCASSLAPLAGGWTGELFFGEGSRLTVL.

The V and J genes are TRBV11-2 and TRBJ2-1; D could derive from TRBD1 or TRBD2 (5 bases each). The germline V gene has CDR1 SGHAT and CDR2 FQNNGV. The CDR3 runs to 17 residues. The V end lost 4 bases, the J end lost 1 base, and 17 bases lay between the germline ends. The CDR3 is CASSWDDPWRSYNEQFF. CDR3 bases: TGTGCCAGCAGCTGGGACGACCCGTGGCGGTCCTACAATGAGCAGTTCTTC.

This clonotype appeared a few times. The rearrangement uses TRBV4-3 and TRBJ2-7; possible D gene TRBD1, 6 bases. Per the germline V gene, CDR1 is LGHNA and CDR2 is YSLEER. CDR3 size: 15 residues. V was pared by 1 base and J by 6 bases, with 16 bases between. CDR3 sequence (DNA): TGCGCCAGCAGCCAAGCGGACAGACGACTCGCCGAGCAGTACTTC. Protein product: CASSQADRRLAEQYF.

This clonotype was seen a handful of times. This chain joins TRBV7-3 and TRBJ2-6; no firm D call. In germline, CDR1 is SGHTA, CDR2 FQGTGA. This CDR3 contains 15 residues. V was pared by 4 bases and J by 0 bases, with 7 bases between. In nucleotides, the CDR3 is TGTGCCAGCAGCTCCAGGATCTCTGGGGCCAACGTCCTGACTTTC. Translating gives CASSSRISGANVLTF.

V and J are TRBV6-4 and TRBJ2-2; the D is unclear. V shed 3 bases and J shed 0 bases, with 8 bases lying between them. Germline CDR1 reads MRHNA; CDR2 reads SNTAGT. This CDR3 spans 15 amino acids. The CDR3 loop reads CASSETPTNTGELFF. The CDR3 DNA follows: TGTGCCAGCAGTGAGACCCCCACGAACACCGGGGAGCTGTTTTTT.

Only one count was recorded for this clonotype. CDR3 residues: CSAIGGGGGEQYF. The CDR3 DNA follows: TGCAGTGCTATCGGAGGAGGGGGCGGCGAGCAGTACTTC. The chain recombines TRBV20-1 with TRBJ2-7, with D perhaps matching TRBD1 (7 bases). V was trimmed by 4 bases and J by 6 bases, leaving 16 bases between them. CDR1 is DFQATT and CDR2 is SNEGSKA in the germline V gene (reference sequence). This CDR3 is 13 amino acids long.

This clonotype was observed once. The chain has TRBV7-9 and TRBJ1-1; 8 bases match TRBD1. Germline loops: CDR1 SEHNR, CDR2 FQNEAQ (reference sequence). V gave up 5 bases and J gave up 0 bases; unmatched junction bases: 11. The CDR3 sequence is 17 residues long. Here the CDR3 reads CASSRMTGVGVNTEAFF. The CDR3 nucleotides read TGTGCCAGCAGCCGTATGACAGGGGTTGGGGTGAACACTGAAGCTTTCTTT.

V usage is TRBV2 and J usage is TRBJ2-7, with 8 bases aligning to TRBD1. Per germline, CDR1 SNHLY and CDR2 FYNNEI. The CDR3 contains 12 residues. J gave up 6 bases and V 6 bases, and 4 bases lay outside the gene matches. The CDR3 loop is CASRAQGGEQYF. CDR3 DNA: TGTGCCAGCAGAGCACAGGGGGGCGAGCAGTACTTC.

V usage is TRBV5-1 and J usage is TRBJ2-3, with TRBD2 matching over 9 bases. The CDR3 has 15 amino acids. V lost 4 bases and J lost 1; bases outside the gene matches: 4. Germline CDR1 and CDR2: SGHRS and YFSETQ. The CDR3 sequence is CASSRAGGRTDTQYF. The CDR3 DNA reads TGCGCCAGCAGCCGGGCGGGGGGGCGCACAGATACGCAGTATTTT. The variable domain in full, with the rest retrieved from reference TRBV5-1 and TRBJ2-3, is KAGVTQTPRYLIKTRGQQVTLSCSPISGHRSVSWYQQTPGQGLQFLFEYFSETQRNKGNFPGRFSGRQFSNSRSEMNVSTLELGDSALYLCASSRAGGRTDTQYFGPGTRLTVL.

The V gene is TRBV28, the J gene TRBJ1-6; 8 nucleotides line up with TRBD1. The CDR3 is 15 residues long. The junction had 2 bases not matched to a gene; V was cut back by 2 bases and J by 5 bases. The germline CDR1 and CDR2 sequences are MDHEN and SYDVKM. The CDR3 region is CASSLRQGNNSPLHF. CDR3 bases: TGTGCCAGCAGTTTAAGACAGGGGAATAATTCACCCCTCCACTTT.

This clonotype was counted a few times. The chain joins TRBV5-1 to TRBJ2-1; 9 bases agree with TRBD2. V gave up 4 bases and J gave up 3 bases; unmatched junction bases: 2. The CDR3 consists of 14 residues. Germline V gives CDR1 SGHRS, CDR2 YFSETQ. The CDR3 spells CASSASGDYNEQFF. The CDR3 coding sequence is TGCGCCAGCAGCGCTAGCGGGGACTACAATGAGCAGTTCTTC.

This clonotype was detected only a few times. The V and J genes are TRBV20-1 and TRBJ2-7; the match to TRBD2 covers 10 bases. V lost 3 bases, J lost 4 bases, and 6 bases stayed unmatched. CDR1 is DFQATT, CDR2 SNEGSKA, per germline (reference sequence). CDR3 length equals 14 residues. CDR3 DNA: TGCAGTGCTAGGCTAGCGGGGGCTGGGTACGAGCAGTACTTC. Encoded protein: CSARLAGAGYEQYF.

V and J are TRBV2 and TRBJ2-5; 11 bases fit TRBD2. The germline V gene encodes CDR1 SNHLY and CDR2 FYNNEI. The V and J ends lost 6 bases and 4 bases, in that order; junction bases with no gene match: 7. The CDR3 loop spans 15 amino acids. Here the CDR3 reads CASRNSGRAAETQYF. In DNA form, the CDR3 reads TGTGCCAGCAGAAATAGCGGGAGGGCCGCAGAGACCCAGTACTTC.

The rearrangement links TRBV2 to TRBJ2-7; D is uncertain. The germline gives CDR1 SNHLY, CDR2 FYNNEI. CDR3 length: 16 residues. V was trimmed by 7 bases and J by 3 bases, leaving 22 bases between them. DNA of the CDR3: TGTGCCAGCACCTCTCACCGGACGGGCGATCACTACGAGCAGTACTTC. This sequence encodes CASTSHRTGDHYEQYF.

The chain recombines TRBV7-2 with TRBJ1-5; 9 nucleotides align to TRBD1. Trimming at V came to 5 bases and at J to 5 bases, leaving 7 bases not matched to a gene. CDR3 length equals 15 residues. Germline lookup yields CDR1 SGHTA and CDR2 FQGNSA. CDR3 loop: CASSGGQGSYQPQHF. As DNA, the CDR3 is TGTGCCAGCAGCGGGGGACAGGGAAGTTATCAGCCCCAGCATTTT.

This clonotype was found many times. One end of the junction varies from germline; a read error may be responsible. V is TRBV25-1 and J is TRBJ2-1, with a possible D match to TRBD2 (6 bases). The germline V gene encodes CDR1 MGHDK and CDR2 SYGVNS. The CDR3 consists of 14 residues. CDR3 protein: CASSESGGYNEQFF. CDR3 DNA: TGTGCCAGCAGTGAGTCCGGAGGGTACAACGAGCAGTTCTTC.

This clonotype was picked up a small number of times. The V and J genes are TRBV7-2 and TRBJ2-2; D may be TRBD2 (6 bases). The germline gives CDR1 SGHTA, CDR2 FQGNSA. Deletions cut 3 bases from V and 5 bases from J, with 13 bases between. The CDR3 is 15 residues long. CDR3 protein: CASSFDGTGTGELFF. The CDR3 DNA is TGTGCCAGCAGCTTCGATGGGACTGGGACCGGGGAGCTGTTTTTT.

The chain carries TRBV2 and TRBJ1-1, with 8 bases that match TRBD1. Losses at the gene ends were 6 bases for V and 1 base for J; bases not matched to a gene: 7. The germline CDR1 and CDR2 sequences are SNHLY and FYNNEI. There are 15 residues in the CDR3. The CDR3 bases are TGTGCCAGCAGCCTAGGACAGGGAAGGAACACTGAAGCTTTCTTT. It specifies CASSLGQGRNTEAFF.

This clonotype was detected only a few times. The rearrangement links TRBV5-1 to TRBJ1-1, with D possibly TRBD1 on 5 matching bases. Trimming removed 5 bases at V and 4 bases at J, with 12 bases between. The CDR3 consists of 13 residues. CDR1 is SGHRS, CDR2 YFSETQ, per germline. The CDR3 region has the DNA TGCGCCAGCAGTGAGACAGTCGTCACTGAAGCTTTCTTT. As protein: CASSETVVTEAFF.

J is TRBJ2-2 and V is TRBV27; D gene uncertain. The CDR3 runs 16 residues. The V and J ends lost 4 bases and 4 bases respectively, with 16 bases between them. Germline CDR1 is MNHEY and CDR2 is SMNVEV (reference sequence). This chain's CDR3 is CASSSPFRDVTGELFF. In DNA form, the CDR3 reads TGTGCCAGCAGTTCTCCTTTTAGAGATGTCACCGGGGAGCTGTTTTTT.

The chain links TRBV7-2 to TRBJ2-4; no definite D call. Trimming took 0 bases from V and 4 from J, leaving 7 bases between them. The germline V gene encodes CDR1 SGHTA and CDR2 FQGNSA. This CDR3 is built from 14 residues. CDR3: CASSLAQKKNIQYF. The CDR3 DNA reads TGTGCCAGCAGCTTAGCCCAAAAGAAAAACATTCAGTACTTC.